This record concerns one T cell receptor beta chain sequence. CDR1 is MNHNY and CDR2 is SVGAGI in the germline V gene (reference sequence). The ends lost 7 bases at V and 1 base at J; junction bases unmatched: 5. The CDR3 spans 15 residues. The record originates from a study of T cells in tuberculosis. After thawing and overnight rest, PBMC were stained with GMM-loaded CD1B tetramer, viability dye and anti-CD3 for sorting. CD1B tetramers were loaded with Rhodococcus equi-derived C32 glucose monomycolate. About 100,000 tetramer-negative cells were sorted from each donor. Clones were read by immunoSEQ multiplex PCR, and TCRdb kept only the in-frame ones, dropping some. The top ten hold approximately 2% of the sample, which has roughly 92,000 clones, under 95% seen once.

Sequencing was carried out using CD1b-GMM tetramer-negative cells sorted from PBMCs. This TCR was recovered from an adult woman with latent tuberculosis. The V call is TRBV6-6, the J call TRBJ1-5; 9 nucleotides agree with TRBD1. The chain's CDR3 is CASKPTGGSNQPQHF. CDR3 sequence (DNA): TGTGCCAGCAAACCGACAGGGGGGAGCAATCAGCCCCAGCATTTT.